Listed here are 28 T cell receptor beta chains from one sample, sequenced in a study of T-cell reconstitution after alpha-beta-depleted transplantation in children. Unique molecular identifiers were incorporated during preparation of the TCRbeta library. Each CDR3 protein gets one entry after TCRdb re-called the PCR reads with MiXCR. The data hold fewer than 500,000 distinct CDR3 sequences, with 43% observed a single time. The sample consisted of PBMCs, taken before TCRalphabeta/CD19-depleted stem cell transplant. These TCRs come from a girl aged 2-15 years with aplastic anemia, due to receive a stem cell transplant.

This clonotype was observed a single time. This chain links TRBV15 with TRBJ2-7; D uncertain. The germline gives CDR1 LNHNV, CDR2 YYDKDF (reference sequence). The CDR3 length is 12 residues. Trimming removed 0 bases from V and 4 bases from J, with 4 bases in between. CDR3 sequence: CATSREAYEQYF. CDR3 nucleotides: TGTGCCACCAGCAGAGAGGCGTACGAGCAGTACTTC. The full variable domain, in which reference TRBV15 and TRBJ2-7 provide the parts outside the CDR3, is DAMVIQNPRYQVTQFGKPVTLSCSQTLNHNVMYWYQQKSSQAPKLLFHYYDKDFNNEADTPDNFQSRRPNTSFCFLDIRSPGLGDTAMYLCATSREAYEQYFGPGTRLTVT.

The genes are TRBV28 and TRBJ2-7; 10 bases match TRBD2. V lost 7 bases, J lost 5 bases, and 11 bases stayed unmatched. The V gene's germline CDR1 is MDHEN and CDR2 SYDVKM. This CDR3 region has 15 residues. CDR3 nucleotide sequence: TGTGCCAGCAAAGGCTCTAGCGGGGGCCCCCACGAGCAGTACTTC. Translating gives CASKGSSGGPHEQYF.

The chain has TRBV5-1 and TRBJ1-1; maybe TRBD1 (6 bases). CDR1 and CDR2 from the germline V gene are SGHRS and YFSETQ. CDR3 length: 13 residues. Trimming removed 2 bases at V and 8 bases at J, with 13 bases between. CDR3 in amino acids: CASSFAGTPEAFF. For the CDR3, the DNA is TGCGCCAGCAGCTTTGCCGGGACACCGGAAGCTTTCTTT.

This clonotype was detected ten times or more. This chain uses TRBV12-3 or TRBV12-4 with TRBJ1-6; D call uncertain. V was trimmed by 0 bases and J by 6 bases, leaving 9 bases between them. CDR3 length equals 15 residues. This CDR3 is CASSLAEPINSPLHF. The CDR3 DNA follows: TGTGCCAGCAGTTTAGCGGAACCGATTAATTCACCCCTCCACTTT.

There are many counts of this clonotype. The chain employs TRBV10-2 and TRBJ2-7; 9 nucleotides align to TRBD1. This CDR3 has 16 residues. CDR1 WSHSY and CDR2 SAAADI come from the germline V gene. Trimming at V came to 7 bases and at J to 2 bases, leaving 12 bases not matched to a gene. CDR3 in DNA: TGCGCCAGCATGGGGACAGGGCGATTGAACGCCTACGAGCAGTACTTC. This sequence encodes CASMGTGRLNAYEQYF.

This clonotype was seen more than once but under ten times. The gene calls are TRBV9 and TRBJ1-2; D remains ambiguous. The CDR3 extends over 14 amino acids. Looked up from germline, CDR1 is SGDLS and CDR2 is YYNGEE. V gave up 1 base and J gave up 1 base, with 8 bases separating them. DNA of the CDR3: TGTGCCAGCAGCGTAACACCTTTTAACTATGGCTACACCTTC. Residues: CASSVTPFNYGYTF.

The chain recombines TRBV20-1 with TRBJ1-2; D is ambiguous. The V and J ends lost 7 bases and 0 bases respectively, with 9 bases between them. Germline-derived CDR1 and CDR2 are DFQATT and SNEGSKA (reference sequence). The length of the CDR3 is 12 residues. Here the CDR3 DNA reads TGCAGTGAGGTGAGATCTAACTATGGCTACACCTTC. Translating it yields CSEVRSNYGYTF.

This clonotype was picked up a small number of times. The rearrangement links TRBV29-1 to TRBJ2-1, with D possibly matching TRBD1 (6 bases). Germline-derived CDR1 and CDR2 are SQVTM and ANQGSEA. The CDR3 has 10 amino acids. CDR3 in amino acids: CGGWWGEQFF. The DNA of the CDR3 is TGCGGGGGCTGGTGGGGTGAGCAGTTCTTC.

The V gene is TRBV27, the J gene TRBJ1-1, with 9 bases that match TRBD1. Germline V CDR1 and CDR2: MNHEY, SMNVEV (reference sequence). The J segment lost 3 bases and the V segment lost 4 bases, leaving 9 bases of the junction unmatched. The CDR3 consists of 16 residues. CDR3 in amino acids: CASSSLQGAPDTEAFF. The CDR3 bases are TGTGCCAGCAGTTCCTTACAGGGGGCGCCGGACACTGAAGCTTTCTTT.

The chain links TRBV11-2 to TRBJ1-5; weak D call: TRBD1 (5 bases). The V end was cut by 1 base, the J end by 7 bases, with 11 bases between. Germline-derived CDR1 and CDR2 are SGHAT and FQNNGV. The CDR3 is 14 residues long. CDR3 sequence reads: CASSLGEGRQPQHF. CDR3 sequence (DNA): TGTGCCAGCAGCTTAGGGGAGGGGAGGCAGCCCCAGCATTTT.

This clonotype has a handful of counts. V usage is TRBV7-9 and J usage is TRBJ1-2; TRBD1 matches 9 bases. The germline V gene encodes CDR1 SEHNR and CDR2 FQNEAQ (reference sequence). V lost 2 bases, J lost 6 bases, and 7 bases stayed unmatched. The CDR3 extends over 15 amino acids. The CDR3 loop reads CASSLNRGLLDGYTF. In nucleotides, the CDR3 is TGTGCCAGCAGCTTAAACAGGGGGCTCCTAGATGGCTACACCTTC.

This clonotype was counted many times. The junction differs from germline at one of its ends, possibly a read error. This rearrangement joins TRBV5-1 to TRBJ2-3, with D unresolved. The CDR3 totals 14 residues. Germline V lookup: CDR1 SGHRS, CDR2 YFSETQ. CDR3 sequence reads: CASSLGGLTDTQYF. CDR3 sequence (DNA): TGCGCCAGCAGTTTGGGCGGCCTCACAGATACGCAGTATTTT.

A few counts support this clonotype. The rearrangement joins TRBV5-6 to TRBJ1-5, with a weak D call TRBD1 (5 bases). Deletions cut 3 bases from V and 0 bases from J, with 10 bases between. Per germline, CDR1 SGHDT and CDR2 YYEEEE. The CDR3 contains 15 residues. CDR3 protein: CASSWGGFSNQPQHF. The DNA for the CDR3 is TGTGCCAGCAGCTGGGGGGGGTTTAGCAATCAGCCCCAGCATTTT. Using reference TRBV5-6 and TRBJ1-5 for the parts outside the CDR3, the full variable domain is DAGVTQSPTHLIKTRGQQVTLRCSPKSGHDTVSWYQQALGQGPQFIFQYYEEEERQRGNFPDRFSGHQFPNYSSELNVNALLLGDSALYLCASSWGGFSNQPQHFGDGTRLSIL.

V is TRBV15 and J is TRBJ2-1; no clear D. This CDR3 is built from 17 residues. V gave up 5 bases and J gave up 2 bases, with 19 bases separating them. Germline V lookup: CDR1 LNHNV, CDR2 YYDKDF (reference sequence). The CDR3 reads CATSGEEARTAYNEQFF. The CDR3 DNA reads TGTGCCACCAGCGGTGAAGAGGCACGTACCGCCTACAATGAGCAGTTCTTC.

The chain joins TRBV5-1 to TRBJ2-1; D tentatively fits TRBD1 or TRBD2 (5 bases each). This CDR3 spans 14 amino acids. Per germline, CDR1 SGHRS and CDR2 YFSETQ. Trimming pared 0 bases from V and 9 bases from J, leaving 13 bases between. The CDR3 region has the DNA TGCGCCAGCAGCTTGGTAGAGACTGGGGGTGAGCAGTTCTTC. Residues: CASSLVETGGEQFF.

The CDR3: CASSSRVGAGGYTF. The CDR3 DNA reads TGTGCCAGCAGCTCCCGAGTGGGGGCAGGTGGCTACACCTTC. The gene calls are TRBV7-2 and TRBJ1-2; possibly TRBD1 for D (6 bases). There are 14 residues in the CDR3. V was clipped by 4 bases and J by 7 bases, with 16 bases between them. In germline, CDR1 is SGHTA, CDR2 FQGNSA.

Many counts were recorded for this clonotype. This chain uses TRBV5-1 with TRBJ1-1; 8 bases agree with TRBD1. The trim removed 0 bases at V and 4 bases at J, leaving 8 bases unmatched. Germline loops: CDR1 SGHRS, CDR2 YFSETQ. The CDR3 runs to 16 residues. This CDR3 is CASSLAQGQGRTEAFF. The CDR3 region has the DNA TGCGCCAGCAGCTTGGCCCAAGGACAGGGCCGCACTGAAGCTTTCTTT.

This clonotype was seen a handful of times. The V gene is TRBV20-1, the J gene TRBJ2-1, with TRBD2 matching over 9 bases. The CDR3 has 15 amino acids. CDR1 DFQATT and CDR2 SNEGSKA come from the germline V gene (reference sequence). V lost 3 bases and J lost 6; bases outside the gene matches: 9. The CDR3 reads CSARWGLAGINEQFF. In DNA form, the CDR3 reads TGCAGTGCTAGGTGGGGGCTAGCGGGAATCAATGAGCAGTTCTTC.

The chain is built from TRBV12-3 or TRBV12-4 and TRBJ2-7; no definite D call. The CDR3 contains 13 residues. Trimming cost V 6 bases and J 2 bases, with 11 bases left between them. The CDR3: CASSYSLPYEQYF. In DNA, the CDR3 is TGTGCCAGCAGCTACAGTTTACCCTACGAGCAGTACTTC.

The genes are TRBV20-1 and TRBJ1-1; the D gene is possibly TRBD1 (5 bases). Deletions cut 5 bases from V and 0 bases from J, with 10 bases between. Per germline, CDR1 DFQATT and CDR2 SNEGSKA (reference sequence). This CDR3 region has 13 residues. The CDR3 sequence: CSAGGRLNTEAFF. Written as DNA, the CDR3 is TGCAGTGCTGGGGGAAGATTGAACACTGAAGCTTTCTTT.

This clonotype was observed a handful of times. This chain links TRBV20-1 with TRBJ2-1, with TRBD2 matching over 7 bases. The CDR3 extends over 16 amino acids. Germline V lookup: CDR1 DFQATT, CDR2 SNEGSKA (reference sequence). V lost 4 bases, J lost 4 bases, and 13 bases stayed unmatched. The CDR3 loop reads CSATPFMASGYNEQFF. The CDR3 nucleotides read TGCAGTGCTACCCCATTTATGGCTAGCGGTTACAATGAGCAGTTCTTC.

J is TRBJ2-3 and V is TRBV20-1; 16 bases line up with TRBD2. The CDR3 is 18 residues long. The V gene's germline CDR1 is DFQATT and CDR2 SNEGSKA (reference sequence). The CDR3 DNA follows: TGCAGCTCGGCTTCGGGACTAGCGGGAGGGCTATCCACAGATACGCAGTATTTT. Protein sequence: CSSASGLAGGLSTDTQYF.

The chain links TRBV5-1 to TRBJ2-1; 9 bases align to TRBD2. This CDR3 has 16 amino acids. Germline loops: CDR1 SGHRS, CDR2 YFSETQ. Trimming took 1 base from V and 5 from J; bases not matched to a gene: 7. The CDR3 reads CASSLWGTSRNNEQFF. In DNA form, the CDR3 reads TGCGCCAGCAGCTTGTGGGGGACTAGCAGAAACAATGAGCAGTTCTTC.

CDR3 in DNA: TGCAGCGTTGAGAGGGACCCCGGCACCGGGGAGCTGTTTTTT. It encodes CSVERDPGTGELFF. The V gene is TRBV29-1, the J gene TRBJ2-2; D is perhaps TRBD1 or TRBD2 (5 bases each). The V gene lost 3 bases and the J gene lost 4 bases, with 12 bases spanning the gap. Germline-derived CDR1 and CDR2 are SQVTM and ANQGSEA. The CDR3 is 14 residues long.

The chain combines TRBV10-3 with TRBJ2-3; the D gene is possibly TRBD2 (6 bases). Trimming took 11 bases from V and 5 from J, leaving 17 bases between them. Germline CDR1 and CDR2: ENHRY and SYGVKD. The CDR3 contains 13 residues. The CDR3 spells CASAGTPEDTQYF. DNA for the CDR3: TGTGCCTCTGCCGGGACTCCAGAAGATACGCAGTATTTT.

This chain links TRBV12-3 or TRBV12-4 with TRBJ1-3; possible D gene TRBD1, 6 bases. The CDR3 is 17 residues long. V was trimmed by 2 bases and J by 0 bases, leaving 14 bases between them. The CDR3: CASSLPGQTSSGNTIYF. DNA for the CDR3: TGTGCCAGCAGTTTACCGGGACAAACGAGCTCTGGAAACACCATATATTTT.

The V gene is TRBV10-3, the J gene TRBJ1-3; D is possibly TRBD1 (5 bases). Germline V gene data show CDR1 as ENHRY and CDR2 as SYGVKD. This CDR3 spans 13 amino acids. Trimming stripped 8 bases from V and 2 bases from J, with 10 bases between. The CDR3, as DNA: TGTGCCATCGCCGGGGACCCTGGAAACACCATATATTTT. Translation: CAIAGDPGNTIYF.

V is TRBV27 and J is TRBJ2-5; D is unresolved. Trimming cost V 5 bases and J 5 bases, with 12 bases left between them. Germline V CDR1 and CDR2: MNHEY, SMNVEV (reference sequence). This CDR3 has 13 residues. DNA of the CDR3: TGTGCCAGCAGTCGAAGGGTGTATGAGACCCAGTACTTC. It encodes CASSRRVYETQYF.